Listed below are T cell receptor beta chains from one sample, sequenced in a study of CD8 T cells in ankylosing spondylitis. TCRdb reprocessed the 5' RACE reads via MiXCR and lists one record per CDR3 protein. The sample yields 300,000 to 400,000 distinct CDR3 sequences, under 14% seen once. The sequencing sample was made of blood, either unsorted or a sorted T cell fraction (not recorded which). The receptors shown here come from a female donor with ankylosing spondylitis or in good health (not recorded which). The CDR3 runs from the conserved cysteine through the conserved F or W. The D gene is left open where the match is weak.

J	D	V	CDR3
TRBJ2-4	TRBD2	TRBV30	CAWTPGLGQNIQYF
TRBJ2-7	NA	TRBV6-2/TRBV6-3	CASSYSGGLEQYF
TRBJ1-5	NA	TRBV20-1	CSASDPGGEGQPQHF
TRBJ1-5	TRBD1	TRBV7-2	CASSSPGQGGGNQPQHF
TRBJ1-6	NA	TRBV20-1	CSASSGGETPLHF
TRBJ2-6	TRBD1	TRBV11-2	CASSLGTGFGANVLIF
TRBJ2-7	TRBD1	TRBV20-1	CSASEPTGRGREEYF
TRBJ2-7	NA	TRBV5-1	CASSFGSGRVPYEQYF
TRBJ2-1	NA	TRBV6-1	CASSEIGRGNEQFF
TRBJ2-1	NA	TRBV12-3/TRBV12-4	CASSSPGDEQFF
TRBJ2-7	NA	TRBV28	CASSLFRQPVHEQYF
TRBJ1-5	TRBD1	TRBV20-1	CSAPGTALNQPQHF
TRBJ1-1	NA	TRBV7-9	CASSPQEEAFF
TRBJ2-1	TRBD2	TRBV20-1	CSARDIGLAGYEDEQFF
TRBJ2-5	NA	TRBV11-2	CASSLEVQAGEETQYF
TRBJ2-7	NA	TRBV29-1	CSVVGGSYEQYF
TRBJ2-1	TRBD2	TRBV7-2	CASSLGGSGRRAFF
TRBJ2-2	TRBD1	TRBV7-7	CASSTGTAYTGELFF
TRBJ1-1	TRBD1	TRBV7-9	CASSLVPGGVSEAFF
TRBJ2-2	NA	TRBV10-1	CASSGDSGVGELFF
TRBJ2-1	TRBD2	TRBV7-6	CASSQRLATGHEQFF
TRBJ2-7	TRBD2	TRBV7-8	CASSLGRLAGAYEQYF
TRBJ1-6	NA	TRBV5-8	CASSTGLLSSYNSPLHF
TRBJ2-1	TRBD1	TRBV20-1	CSARDTGRGNEQFF
TRBJ1-3	NA	TRBV5-1	CASSLVGDLPSGNTIYF
TRBJ2-5	TRBD2	TRBV20-1	CSAPFSGSTKTQYF
TRBJ2-3	TRBD2	TRBV20-1	CSARDPSSGFTDTQYF
TRBJ2-1	NA	TRBV5-1	CASSFGIQLNEQFF
TRBJ2-7	TRBD1	TRBV4-2	CASSQGDRGVYEQYF
TRBJ2-5	TRBD2	TRBV5-4	CASSSRTSGRQETQYF
TRBJ2-3	NA	TRBV7-8	CASSPTSVAGAYTDTQYF
TRBJ2-7	TRBD1	TRBV27	CASAHGTGRYEQYF
TRBJ1-2	TRBD1	TRBV18	CASRQGSYGYTF
TRBJ2-2	NA	TRBV5-1	CASSLPANTGELFF
TRBJ1-2	NA	TRBV29-1	CSVEDHGRGANYGYTF
TRBJ2-1	NA	TRBV6-5	CASSYSRGASESLNNEQFF
TRBJ1-1	TRBD1	TRBV12-3/TRBV12-4	CASATGTENTEAFF
TRBJ2-3	NA	TRBV2	CASSEEATPTDTQYF
TRBJ1-1	NA	TRBV20-1	CSASASADTEAFF
TRBJ2-6	NA	TRBV28	CASSGAAGANVLTF
TRBJ2-1	TRBD2	TRBV12-3/TRBV12-4	CASSLLGLAGHEQFF
TRBJ1-2	NA	TRBV20-1	CSARVPSRAGYTF
TRBJ1-5	NA	TRBV6-5	CASSYSGAGQPQHF
TRBJ2-2	NA	TRBV5-1	CASSLDPPPNTGELFF
TRBJ1-3	NA	TRBV6-1	CASSEGQSSGNTIYF
TRBJ2-7	NA	TRBV7-2	CASSSLQGPYEQYF
TRBJ2-5	NA	TRBV7-7	CASSRGLAGLQETQYF